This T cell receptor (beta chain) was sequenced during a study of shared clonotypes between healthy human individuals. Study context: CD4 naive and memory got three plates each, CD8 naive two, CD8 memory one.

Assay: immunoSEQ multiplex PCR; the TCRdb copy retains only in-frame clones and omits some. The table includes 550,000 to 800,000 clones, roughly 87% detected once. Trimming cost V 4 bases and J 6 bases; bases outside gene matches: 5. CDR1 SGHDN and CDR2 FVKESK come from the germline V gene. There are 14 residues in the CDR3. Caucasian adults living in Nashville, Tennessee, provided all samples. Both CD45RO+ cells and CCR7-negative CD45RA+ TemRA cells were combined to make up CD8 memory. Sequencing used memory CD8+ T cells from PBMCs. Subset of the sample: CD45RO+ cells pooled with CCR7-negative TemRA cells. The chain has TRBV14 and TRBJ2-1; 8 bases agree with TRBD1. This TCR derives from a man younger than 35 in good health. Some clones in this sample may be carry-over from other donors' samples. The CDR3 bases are TGTGCCAGCAGCCTCAGGGGGCGCCTCAATGAGCAGTTCTTC. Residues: CASSLRGRLNEQFF. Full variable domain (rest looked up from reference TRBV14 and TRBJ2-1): EAGVTQFPSHSVIEKGQTVTLRCDPISGHDNLYWYRRVMGKEIKFLLHFVKESKQDESGMPNNRFLAERTGGTYSTLKVQPAELEDSGVYFCASSLRGRLNEQFFGPGTRLTVL.